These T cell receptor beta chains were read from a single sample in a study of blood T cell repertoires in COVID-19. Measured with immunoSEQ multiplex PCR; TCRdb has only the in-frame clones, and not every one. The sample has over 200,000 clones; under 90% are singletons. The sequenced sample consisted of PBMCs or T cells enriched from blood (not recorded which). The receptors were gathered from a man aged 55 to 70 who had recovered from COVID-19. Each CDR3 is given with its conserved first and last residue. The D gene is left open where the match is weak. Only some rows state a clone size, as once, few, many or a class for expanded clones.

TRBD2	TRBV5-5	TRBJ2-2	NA	CASSTWTSPNRNTGELFF	TGTGCCAGCAGCACTTGGACTAGTCCGAACCGGAACACCGGGGAGCTGTTTTTT
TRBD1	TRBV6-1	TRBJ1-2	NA	CASSESSPGGTYGYTF	TGTGCCAGCAGTGAATCTTCCCCAGGGGGGACCTATGGCTACACCTTC
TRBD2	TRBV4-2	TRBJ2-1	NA	CASRRFAGTSGGGEQFF	TGTGCCAGCCGTCGATTTGCCGGGACTAGCGGGGGAGGTGAGCAGTTCTTC
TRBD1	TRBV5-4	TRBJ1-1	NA	CASSSGQEEAFF	TGTGCCAGCAGCTCAGGACAGGAAGAAGCTTTCTTT
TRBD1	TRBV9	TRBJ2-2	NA	CASSTWTGNTGELFF	TGTGCCAGCAGCACCTGGACAGGGAACACCGGGGAGCTGTTTTTT
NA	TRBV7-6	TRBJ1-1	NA	CASSTKTDKNTEAFF	TGTGCCAGCAGCACGAAGACAGATAAGAACACTGAAGCTTTCTTT
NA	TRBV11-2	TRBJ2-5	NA	CASSQLATETQYF	TGTGCCAGCAGCCAACTAGCCACCGAGACCCAGTACTTC
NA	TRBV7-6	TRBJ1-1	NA	CASSSSEGRGNEAFF	TGTGCCAGCAGTTCTTCCGAGGGTAGGGGGAATGAAGCTTTCTTT
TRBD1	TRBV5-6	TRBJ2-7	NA	CASSLAWDRGLYEQYF	TGTGCCAGCAGCTTGGCCTGGGACAGGGGGCTCTACGAGCAGTACTTC
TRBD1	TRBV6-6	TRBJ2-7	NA	CATYKTGGTDYEQYF	TGTGCCACCTACAAGACAGGGGGCACAGACTACGAGCAGTACTTC
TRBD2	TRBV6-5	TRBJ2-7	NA	CASSNGGGPYEQYF	TGTGCCAGCAGCAACGGGGGGGGCCCCTACGAGCAGTACTTC
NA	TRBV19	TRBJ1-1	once	CASSPGHQGSTEAFF	TGTGCCAGTAGTCCGGGACATCAAGGGTCGACTGAAGCTTTCTTT
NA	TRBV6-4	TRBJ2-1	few	CASSAPFQVPFYNEQFF	TGTGCCAGCAGTGCCCCGTTTCAGGTACCCTTCTACAATGAGCAGTTCTTC
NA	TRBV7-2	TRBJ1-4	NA	CASSLAGLANEKLLF	TGTGCCAGCAGCTTAGCAGGACTTGCTAATGAAAAACTGCTTTTT
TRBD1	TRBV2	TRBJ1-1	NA	CASADRGANTEAFF	TGTGCCAGCGCTGACAGGGGTGCGAACACTGAAGCTTTCTTT
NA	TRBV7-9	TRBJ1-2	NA	CASSVQEGYGYTF	TGTGCCAGCAGCGTACAGGAAGGCTATGGCTACACCTTC
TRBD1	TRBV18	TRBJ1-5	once	CASSPSTGPNQPQHF	TGTGCCAGCTCACCATCGACAGGGCCGAATCAGCCCCAGCATTTT
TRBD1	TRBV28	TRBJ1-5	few	CASTLGTGGLVPQHF	TGTGCCAGCACCTTAGGGACAGGGGGTTTGGTGCCCCAGCATTTT
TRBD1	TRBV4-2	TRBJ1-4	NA	CASSFGRGSGEKLFF	TGTGCCAGCAGCTTCGGCAGGGGGTCGGGTGAAAAACTGTTTTTT
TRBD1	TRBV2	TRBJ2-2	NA	CASHGTGGTGELFF	TGTGCCAGCCACGGGACAGGCGGCACCGGGGAGCTGTTTTTT
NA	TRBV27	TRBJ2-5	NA	CASSFSGGWETQYF	TGTGCCAGCAGTTTTAGTGGGGGGTGGGAGACCCAGTACTTC
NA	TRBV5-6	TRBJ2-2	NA	CASSGGLDGELFF	TGTGCCAGCAGCGGAGGACTGGATGGGGAGCTGTTTTTT
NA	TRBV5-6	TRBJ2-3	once	CASSWGLSDTQYF	TGTGCCAGCAGTTGGGGACTTTCAGATACGCAGTATTTT
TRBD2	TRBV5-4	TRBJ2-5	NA	CASSLGVGGETQYF	TGTGCCAGCAGCTTGGGAGTCGGGGGGGAGACCCAGTACTTC
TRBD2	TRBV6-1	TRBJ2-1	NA	CASSELRLASEQFF	TGTGCCAGCAGTGAACTCCGACTAGCCAGCGAGCAGTTCTTC
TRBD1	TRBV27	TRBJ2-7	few	CASSLSETGYEQYF	TGTGCCAGCAGTTTGTCCGAGACAGGGTATGAGCAGTACTTC
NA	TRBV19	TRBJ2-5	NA	CASSQTDPGKETQYF	TGTGCCAGTAGCCAGACCGACCCAGGGAAAGAGACCCAGTACTTC
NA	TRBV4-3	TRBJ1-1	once	CASSQLTGSVGAEAFF	TGCGCCAGCAGCCAGTTGACAGGTAGCGTTGGTGCTGAAGCTTTCTTT
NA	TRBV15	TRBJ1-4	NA	CATSRDPLGQGEKLFF	TGTGCCACCAGCAGAGATCCCCTAGGGCAGGGTGAAAAACTGTTTTTT
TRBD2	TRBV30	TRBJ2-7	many	CASRRGLAAPYEQYF	TGTGCCTCCCGGCGCGGACTAGCGGCCCCCTACGAGCAGTACTTC
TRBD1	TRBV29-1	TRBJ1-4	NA	CSVAGTGSFEKLFF	TGCAGCGTAGCCGGGACAGGGTCTTTTGAAAAACTGTTTTTT
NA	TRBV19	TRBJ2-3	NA	CASSIERGRDTQYF	TGTGCCAGTAGTATAGAGCGGGGCCGGGATACGCAGTATTTT
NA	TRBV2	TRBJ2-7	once	CATTGQPYEQYF	TGTGCCACCACCGGACAGCCCTACGAGCAGTACTTC
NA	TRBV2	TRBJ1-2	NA	CASSPTRRSNYGYTF	TGTGCCAGCAGCCCCACAAGGAGGTCAAACTATGGCTACACCTTC
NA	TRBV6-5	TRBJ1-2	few	CASSKGLGGYGYTF	TGTGCCAGCAGCAAGGGGTTAGGGGGCTATGGCTACACCTTC
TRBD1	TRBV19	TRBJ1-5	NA	CASSSTGGAGQPQHF	TGTGCCAGTAGTTCTACAGGGGGCGCGGGTCAGCCCCAGCATTTT
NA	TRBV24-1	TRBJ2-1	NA	CATGESNEQFF	TGTGCCACCGGGGAGTCCAATGAGCAGTTCTTC
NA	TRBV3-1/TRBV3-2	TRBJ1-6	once	CASSQESAGYAPLHF	TGTGCCAGCAGCCAAGAATCGGCAGGGTATGCTCCCCTCCACTTT
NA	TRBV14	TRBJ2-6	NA	CASSPQGRSSGANVLTF	TGTGCCAGCAGCCCTCAAGGCCGGAGCTCTGGGGCCAACGTCCTGACTTTC
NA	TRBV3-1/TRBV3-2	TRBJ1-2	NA	CASSQASGGGANYGYTF	TGTGCCAGCAGCCAAGCCTCTGGTGGCGGTGCTAACTATGGCTACACCTTC
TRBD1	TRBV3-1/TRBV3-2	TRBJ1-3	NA	CASSQPLRTGGNTIYF	TGTGCCAGCAGCCAGCCCTTACGGACAGGGGGAAACACCATATATTTT
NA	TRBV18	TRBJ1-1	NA	CASSRDGGSSEAFF	TGTGCCAGCTCCCGGGACGGAGGGTCTTCTGAAGCTTTCTTT
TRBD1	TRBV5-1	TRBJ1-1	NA	CASSVTPGGVEAFF	TGCGCCAGCAGCGTTACCCCAGGGGGCGTTGAAGCTTTCTTT
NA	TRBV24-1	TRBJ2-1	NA	CATSERTANEQFF	TGTGCCACCAGTGAACGGACAGCAAATGAGCAGTTCTTC
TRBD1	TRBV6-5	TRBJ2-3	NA	CASSSWDRSDTQYF	TGTGCCAGCAGTTCGTGGGACAGATCAGATACGCAGTATTTT
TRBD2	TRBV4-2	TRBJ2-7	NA	CASSPGLAGGRTTIREQYF	TGTGCCAGCAGCCCGGGACTAGCGGGGGGGCGGACTACTATTCGCGAGCAGTACTTC
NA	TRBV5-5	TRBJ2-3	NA	CASSLSLGGMADTQYF	TGTGCCAGCAGCTTGTCTCTGGGGGGTATGGCAGATACGCAGTATTTT
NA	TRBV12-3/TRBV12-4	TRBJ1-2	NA	CASSPRGDYGYTF	TGTGCCAGCAGTCCCAGGGGAGACTATGGCTACACCTTC
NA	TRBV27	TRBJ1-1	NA	CASSLIPGEAFF	TGTGCCAGCAGTTTGATACCCGGTGAAGCTTTCTTT
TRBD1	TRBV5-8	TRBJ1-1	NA	CASSLQGGAGTEAFF	TGTGCCAGCAGCTTGCAAGGGGGCGCGGGTACTGAAGCTTTCTTT
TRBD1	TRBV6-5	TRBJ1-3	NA	CATKGGNGNTIYF	TGTGCCACTAAAGGGGGCAATGGAAACACCATATATTTT
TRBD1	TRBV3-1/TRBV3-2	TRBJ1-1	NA	CASSQDQGASSEAFF	TGTGCCAGCAGCCAAGATCAGGGGGCAAGTTCTGAAGCTTTCTTT
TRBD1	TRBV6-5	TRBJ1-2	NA	CATSRQGERGGGYTF	TGTGCCACCTCAAGACAGGGAGAAAGGGGTGGGGGCTACACCTTC
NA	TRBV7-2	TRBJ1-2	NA	CASSLGGTPAYGYTF	TGTGCCAGCAGCTTAGGAGGGACACCGGCCTATGGCTACACCTTC
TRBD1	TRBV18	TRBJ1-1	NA	CASSPGGQGGTEAFF	TGTGCCAGCTCACCAGGCGGACAGGGTGGCACTGAAGCTTTCTTT
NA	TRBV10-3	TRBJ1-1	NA	CAISEPAGPQVITEAFF	TGTGCCATCAGTGAGCCCGCTGGTCCTCAGGTGATCACTGAAGCTTTCTTT
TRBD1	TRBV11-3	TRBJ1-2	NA	CASSLAPGQGAGGYTF	TGTGCCAGCAGCTTAGCCCCCGGACAGGGGGCTGGTGGCTACACCTTC
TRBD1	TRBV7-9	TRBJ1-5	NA	CASSGETGGPQHF	TGTGCCAGCAGCGGAGAGACAGGGGGCCCCCAGCATTTT
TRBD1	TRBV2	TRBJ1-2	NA	CASSERTGWVQRYTF	TGTGCCAGCAGTGAGCGGACAGGGTGGGTCCAACGCTACACCTTC